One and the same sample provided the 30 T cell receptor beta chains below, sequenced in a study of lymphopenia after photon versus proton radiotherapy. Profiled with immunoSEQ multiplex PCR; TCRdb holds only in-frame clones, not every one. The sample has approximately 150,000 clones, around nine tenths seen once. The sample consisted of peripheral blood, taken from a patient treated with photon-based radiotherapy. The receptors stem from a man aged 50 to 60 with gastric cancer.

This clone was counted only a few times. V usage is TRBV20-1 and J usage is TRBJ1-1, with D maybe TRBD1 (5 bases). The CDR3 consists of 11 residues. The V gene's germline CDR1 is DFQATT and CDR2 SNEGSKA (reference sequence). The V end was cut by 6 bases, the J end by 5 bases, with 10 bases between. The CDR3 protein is CSAGGVTEAFF. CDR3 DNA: TGCAGTGCGGGAGGGGTTACTGAAGCTTTCTTT.

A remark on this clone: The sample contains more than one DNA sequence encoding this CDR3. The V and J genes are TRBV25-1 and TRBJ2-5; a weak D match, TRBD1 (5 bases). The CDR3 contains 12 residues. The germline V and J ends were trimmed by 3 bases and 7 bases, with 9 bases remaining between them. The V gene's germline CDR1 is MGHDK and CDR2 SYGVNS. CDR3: CASSDPGLTQYF. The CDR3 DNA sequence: TGTGCCAGCAGTGACCCAGGGTTGACCCAGTACTTC.

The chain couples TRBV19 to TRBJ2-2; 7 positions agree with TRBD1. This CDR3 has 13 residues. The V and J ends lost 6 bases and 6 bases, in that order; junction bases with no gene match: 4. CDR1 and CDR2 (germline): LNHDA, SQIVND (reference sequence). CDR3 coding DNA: TGTGCCAGTAGCCGGACAGGCCCCGGGGAGCTGTTTTTT. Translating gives CASSRTGPGELFF. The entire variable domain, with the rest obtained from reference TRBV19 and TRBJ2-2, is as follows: DGGITQSPKYLFRKEGQNVTLSCEQNLNHDAMYWYRQDPGQGLRLIYYSQIVNDFQKGDIAEGYSVSREKKESFPLTVTSAQKNPTAFYLCASSRTGPGELFFGEGSRLTVL.

The CDR3, as DNA: TGTGCCAGCTCACTACCCAAGAACACTGAAGCTTTCTTT. This encodes CASSLPKNTEAFF. The rearrangement uses TRBV18 and TRBJ1-1; D gene uncertain. CDR1 and CDR2 from the germline V gene are KGHSH and LQKENI. Trimming left V 4 bases short and J 1 base short, with 7 bases between. The CDR3 has 13 residues.

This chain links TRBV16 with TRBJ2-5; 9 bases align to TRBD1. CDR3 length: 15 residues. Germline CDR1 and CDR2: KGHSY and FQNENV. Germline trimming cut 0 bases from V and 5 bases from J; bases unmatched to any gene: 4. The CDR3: CASSQSRGQGETQYF. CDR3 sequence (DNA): TGTGCCAGCAGCCAATCGAGAGGACAGGGGGAGACCCAGTACTTC.

Here the CDR3 DNA reads TGTGCCAGTAGGGACAGGTACAATGAGCAGTTCTTC. It translates to CASRDRYNEQFF. The rearrangement uses TRBV19 and TRBJ2-1; TRBD1 agrees at 7 bases. The ends lost 6 bases at V and 4 bases at J; junction bases unmatched: 0. The CDR3 loop spans 12 amino acids. Germline lookup yields CDR1 LNHDA and CDR2 SQIVND (reference sequence).

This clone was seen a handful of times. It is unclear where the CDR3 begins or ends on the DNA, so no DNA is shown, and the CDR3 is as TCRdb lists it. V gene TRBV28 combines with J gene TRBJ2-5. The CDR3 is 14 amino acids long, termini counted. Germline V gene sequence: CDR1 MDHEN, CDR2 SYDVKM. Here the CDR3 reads CASSEGFFGETQYF.

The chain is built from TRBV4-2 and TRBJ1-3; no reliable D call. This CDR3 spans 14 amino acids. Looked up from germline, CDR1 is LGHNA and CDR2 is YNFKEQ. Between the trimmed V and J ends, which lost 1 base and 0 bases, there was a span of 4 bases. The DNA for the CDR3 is TGTGCCAGCAGCCAAGTAATCTCTGGAAACACCATATATTTT. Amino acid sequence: CASSQVISGNTIYF.

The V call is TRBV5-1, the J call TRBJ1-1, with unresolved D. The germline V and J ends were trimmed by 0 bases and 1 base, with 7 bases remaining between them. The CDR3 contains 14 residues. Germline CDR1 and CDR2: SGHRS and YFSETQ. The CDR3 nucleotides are TGCGCCAGCAGCTTGGGGCATTCGAACACTGAAGCTTTCTTT. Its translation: CASSLGHSNTEAFF. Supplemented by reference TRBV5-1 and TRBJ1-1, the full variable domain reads KAGVTQTPRYLIKTRGQQVTLSCSPISGHRSVSWYQQTPGQGLQFLFEYFSETQRNKGNFPGRFSGRQFSNSRSEMNVSTLELGDSALYLCASSLGHSNTEAFFGQGTRLTVV.

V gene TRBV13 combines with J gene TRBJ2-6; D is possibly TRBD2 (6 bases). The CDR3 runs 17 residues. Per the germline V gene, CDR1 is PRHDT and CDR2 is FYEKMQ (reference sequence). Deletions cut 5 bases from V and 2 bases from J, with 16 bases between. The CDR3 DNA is TGTGCCAGCAGCCCGGGGGTCAAGCCCACTGGGGCCAACGTCCTGACTTTC. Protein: CASSPGVKPTGANVLTF.

The CDR3 sequence is CASRPLQVGTGELFF. The CDR3 DNA sequence: TGTGCCAGCAGACCCCTACAGGTCGGCACCGGGGAGCTGTTTTTT. This chain connects TRBV27 to TRBJ2-2; a possible D gene is TRBD1 (5 bases). In germline, CDR1 is MNHEY, CDR2 SMNVEV (reference sequence). The germline V and J ends were trimmed by 6 bases and 4 bases, with 15 bases remaining between them. The length of the CDR3 is 15 residues.

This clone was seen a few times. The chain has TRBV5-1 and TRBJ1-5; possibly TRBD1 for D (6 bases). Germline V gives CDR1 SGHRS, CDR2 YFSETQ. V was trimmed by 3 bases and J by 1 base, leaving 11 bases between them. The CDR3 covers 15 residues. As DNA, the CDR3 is TGCGCCAGCAGCTGGGCAGGGGCCAGCAATCAGCCCCAGCATTTT. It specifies CASSWAGASNQPQHF.

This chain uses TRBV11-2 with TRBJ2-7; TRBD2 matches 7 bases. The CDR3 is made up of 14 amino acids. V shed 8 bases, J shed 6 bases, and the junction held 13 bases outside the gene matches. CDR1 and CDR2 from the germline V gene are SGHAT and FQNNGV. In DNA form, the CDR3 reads TGTGCCAGCGGACCCCGGGACTATCCTCTCGAGCAGTACTTC. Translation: CASGPRDYPLEQYF.

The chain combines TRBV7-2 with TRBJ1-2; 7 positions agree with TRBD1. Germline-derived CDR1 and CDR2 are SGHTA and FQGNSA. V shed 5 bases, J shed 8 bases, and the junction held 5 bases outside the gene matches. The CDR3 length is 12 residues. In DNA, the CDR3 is TGTGCCAGCAGCCTACAGGGGATCGGCTACACCTTC. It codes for CASSLQGIGYTF.

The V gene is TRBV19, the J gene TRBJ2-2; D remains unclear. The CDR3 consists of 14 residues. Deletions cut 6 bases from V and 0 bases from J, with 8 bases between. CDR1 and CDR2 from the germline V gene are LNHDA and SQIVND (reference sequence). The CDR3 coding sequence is TGTGCCAGTAGCCAAGACACGAACACCGGGGAGCTGTTTTTT. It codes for CASSQDTNTGELFF.

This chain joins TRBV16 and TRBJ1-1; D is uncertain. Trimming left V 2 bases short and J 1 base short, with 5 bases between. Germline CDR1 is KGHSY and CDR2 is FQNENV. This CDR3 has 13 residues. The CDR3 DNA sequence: TGTGCCAGCAGCCAAGACTGGAACACTGAAGCTTTCTTT. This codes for CASSQDWNTEAFF.

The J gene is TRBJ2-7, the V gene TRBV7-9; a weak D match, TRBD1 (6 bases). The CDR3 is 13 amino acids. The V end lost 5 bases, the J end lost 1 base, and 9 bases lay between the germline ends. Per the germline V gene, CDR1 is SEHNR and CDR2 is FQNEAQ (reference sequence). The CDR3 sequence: CASSHTGSYEQYF. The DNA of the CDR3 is TGTGCCAGCAGCCACACAGGGTCCTACGAGCAGTACTTC.

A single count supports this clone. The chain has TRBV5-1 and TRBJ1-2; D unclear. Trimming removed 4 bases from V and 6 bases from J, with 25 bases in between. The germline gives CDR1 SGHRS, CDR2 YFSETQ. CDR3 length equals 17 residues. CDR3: CASSHSAEAASRNGYTF. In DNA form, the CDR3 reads TGCGCCAGCAGCCACTCTGCTGAGGCAGCCTCCAGAAATGGCTACACCTTC.

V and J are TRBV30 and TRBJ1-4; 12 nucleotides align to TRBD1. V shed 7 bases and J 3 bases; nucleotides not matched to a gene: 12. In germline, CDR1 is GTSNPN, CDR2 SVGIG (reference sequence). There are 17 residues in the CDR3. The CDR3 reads CASPGQGASMSNEKLFF. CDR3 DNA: TGTGCCTCCCCGGGACAGGGGGCCTCGATGTCTAATGAAAAACTGTTTTTT.

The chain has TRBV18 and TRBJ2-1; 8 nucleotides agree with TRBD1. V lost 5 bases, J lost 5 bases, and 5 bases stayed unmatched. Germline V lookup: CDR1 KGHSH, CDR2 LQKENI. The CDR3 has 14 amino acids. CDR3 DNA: TGTGCCAGCTCAGTGGACAGGGTCAACAATGAGCAGTTCTTC. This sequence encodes CASSVDRVNNEQFF.

CDR3 sequence reads: CASSPPGAGYGYTF. CDR3 nucleotides: TGCGCCAGCAGCCCCCCAGGGGCGGGCTATGGCTACACCTTC. The chain couples TRBV4-1 to TRBJ1-2; weak D call: TRBD1 (6 bases). Trimming stripped 4 bases from V and 4 bases from J, with 13 bases between. The length of the CDR3 is 14 residues. Germline lookup yields CDR1 MGHRA and CDR2 YSYEKL.

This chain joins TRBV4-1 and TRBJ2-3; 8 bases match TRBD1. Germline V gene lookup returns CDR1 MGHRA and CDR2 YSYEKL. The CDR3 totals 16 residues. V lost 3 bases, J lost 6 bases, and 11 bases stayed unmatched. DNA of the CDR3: TGCGCCAGCAGCCAGGGCCGCTCCTGGGACAGGGATACGCAGTATTTT. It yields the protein CASSQGRSWDRDTQYF.

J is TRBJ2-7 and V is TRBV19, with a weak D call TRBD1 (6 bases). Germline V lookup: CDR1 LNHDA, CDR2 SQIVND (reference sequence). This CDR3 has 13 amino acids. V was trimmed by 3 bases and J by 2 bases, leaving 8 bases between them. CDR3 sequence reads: CASSMTGAYEQYF. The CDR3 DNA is TGTGCCAGTAGTATGACAGGAGCCTACGAGCAGTACTTC.

CDR3 protein: CASSWTSGAPTDTQYF. The CDR3 DNA sequence: TGTGCCAGCAGCTGGACTAGCGGGGCGCCCACAGATACGCAGTATTTT. The genes are TRBV11-2 and TRBJ2-3, with 12 bases identical to TRBD2. CDR3 length equals 16 residues. After removal of 4 bases from V and 2 bases from J, the junction contained 4 bases not matched to a gene. Per the germline V gene, CDR1 is SGHAT and CDR2 is FQNNGV.

CDR3 residues: CASSSSPLPTDTQYF. In DNA form, the CDR3 reads TGTGCCAGCAGCTCATCCCCCCTCCCCACAGATACGCAGTATTTT. The rearrangement links TRBV11-2 to TRBJ2-3; D not resolved. Looked up from germline, CDR1 is SGHAT and CDR2 is FQNNGV. Trimming stripped 4 bases from V and 2 bases from J, with 13 bases between. This CDR3 has 15 amino acids.

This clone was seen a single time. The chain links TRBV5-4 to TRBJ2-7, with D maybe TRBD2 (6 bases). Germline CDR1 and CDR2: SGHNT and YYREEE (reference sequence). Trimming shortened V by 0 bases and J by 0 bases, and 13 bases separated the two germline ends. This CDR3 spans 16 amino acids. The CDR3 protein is CASSLAGGIRSYEQYF. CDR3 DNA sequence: TGTGCCAGCAGCTTGGCCGGCGGGATCCGCTCCTACGAGCAGTACTTC.

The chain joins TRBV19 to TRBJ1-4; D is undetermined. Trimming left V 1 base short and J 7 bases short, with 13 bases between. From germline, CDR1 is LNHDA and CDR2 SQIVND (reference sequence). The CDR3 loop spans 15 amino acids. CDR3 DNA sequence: TGTGCCAGTAGTATAGGTTTCAGCGTGGGTGAAAAACTGTTTTTT. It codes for CASSIGFSVGEKLFF.

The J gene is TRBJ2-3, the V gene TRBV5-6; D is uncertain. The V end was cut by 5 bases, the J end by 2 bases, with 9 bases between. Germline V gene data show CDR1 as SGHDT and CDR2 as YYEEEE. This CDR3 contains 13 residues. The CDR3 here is CASSSLNTDTQYF. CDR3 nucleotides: TGTGCCAGCAGTTCCCTCAACACAGATACGCAGTATTTT.

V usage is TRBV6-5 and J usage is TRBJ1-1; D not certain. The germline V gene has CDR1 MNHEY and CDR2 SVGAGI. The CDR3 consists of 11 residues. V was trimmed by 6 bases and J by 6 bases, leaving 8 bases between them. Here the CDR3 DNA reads TGTGCCAGCAGCCGGGGAGCTGAAGCTTTCTTT. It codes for CASSRGAEAFF.

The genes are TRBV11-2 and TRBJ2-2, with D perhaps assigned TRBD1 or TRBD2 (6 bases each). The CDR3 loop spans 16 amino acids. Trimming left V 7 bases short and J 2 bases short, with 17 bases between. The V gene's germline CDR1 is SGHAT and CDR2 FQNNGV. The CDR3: CASTSRGSGNTGELFF. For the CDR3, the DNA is TGTGCCAGCACCTCCAGGGGTAGCGGAAACACCGGGGAGCTGTTTTTT.